The entry below gives a single TCR beta chain sequence along with its context. Its antigen remains unknown. The primer mix had 60 Vbeta and 13 Jbeta primers. Generated by immunoSEQ multiplex PCR, the TCRdb table keeps only in-frame clones and is missing some. The table records about 110,000 clones, around three quarters of them present only once. These data are taken from a study of cytomegalovirus exposure and HLA in healthy donors. Study in general: Genotyping showed roughly 81% of 300 to 450 donors falling in the Caucasian-associated ancestry cluster.

Findings and caveats of the study: In a later analysis, TCR association rates varied by HLA locus: DRB1 most, HLA-C fewest. HLA alleles showed associations with 16,951 TCR beta sequences in a later analysis, at a 0.05 false discovery rate.

This TCR was sampled from a woman in her twenties or thirties in good health and CMV-seronegative. The sample comprised PBMCs.

The CDR3 sequence: CASSFGGLLSGTEAFF. In DNA, the CDR3 is TGTGCCAGCAGTTTCGGGGGTCTACTGTCCGGGACTGAAGCTTTCTTT. This chain connects TRBV27 to TRBJ1-1, with D possibly matching TRBD1 (5 bases). Germline V lookup: CDR1 MNHEY, CDR2 SMNVEV (reference sequence). The CDR3 loop spans 16 amino acids. V lost 3 bases and J lost 5, with 19 bases in between.